These 11 T cell receptor beta chains were sequenced from one sample in a study of shared clonotypes between healthy human individuals (TCRdb year 2020). The library came from the immunoSEQ multiplex PCR assay. Entries here come from immuneACCESS through TCRdb and include only in-frame sequences with V and J called. Some clones fail to appear in such tables; in the studies checked, an unresolved V gene covers under half of the shortfall, and the cause of the remainder is unknown. This sample is represented by approximately 2.1 million clones; just over 90% of them were singletons. The top ten clonotypes cover about 0.39% of the sample. The sample consisted of naive CD4+ T cells from PBMCs. This specimen's cell subset or site label, per the study, means: CD45RA+ positively selected. The receptor set was obtained from a man younger than 35 in good health. Some clones in this sample may be carry-over from other donors' samples.

This clone has more than one count but fewer than ten. The rearrangement uses TRBV29-1 and TRBJ1-1, with 10 bases matching TRBD1. Germline V CDR1 and CDR2: SQVTM, ANQGSEA. V trimming: 6 bases; J trimming: 10 bases; junction bases outside the gene matches: 5. CDR3 length equals 11 residues. The CDR3 DNA follows: TGCAGCGTCATAGACAGGGGGCGAGCTTTCTTT. As protein: CSVIDRGRAFF.

This CDR3 is CASSKGGGSEAGTDTQYF. The CDR3 DNA is TGTGCCAGCAGCAAAGGGGGCGGGAGCGAAGCCGGTACAGATACGCAGTATTTT. J is TRBJ2-3 and V is TRBV21-1; no check of the table's D call, TRBD2, against the DNA was made. TRBV21-1 is tagged as a pseudogene. This CDR3 has 18 residues.

This clone showed up just a few times. The V call is TRBV28, the J call TRBJ1-2, with 7 bases matching TRBD1. The CDR3 spans 13 residues. Germline CDR1 is MDHEN and CDR2 is SYDVKM. Trimming cost V 4 bases and J 6 bases; bases outside gene matches: 5. CDR3 in amino acids: CASSSGQEHGYTF. CDR3 in DNA: TGTGCCAGCAGTTCCGGACAGGAACATGGCTACACCTTC.

The chain has TRBV5-1 and TRBJ2-5, with 7 positions matching TRBD1. This CDR3 region has 16 residues. Trimming at V came to 4 bases and at J to 2 bases, leaving 11 bases not matched to a gene. Germline CDR1 and CDR2: SGHRS and YFSETQ. The CDR3 spells CASSPGTAPFQETQYF. In nucleotides, the CDR3 is TGCGCCAGCAGCCCCGGGACAGCCCCCTTTCAAGAGACCCAGTACTTC.

This chain uses TRBV30 with TRBJ1-4; D gene unclear. CDR3 length: 15 residues. With 3 bases removed from V and 7 bases from J, the gap between germline ends came to 18 bases. Germline V CDR1 and CDR2: GTSNPN, SVGIG (reference sequence). The CDR3 DNA reads as TGTGCCTGGAGAAGGAATCCTTTAGCCTCTGAAAAACTGTTTTTT. This gives the protein CAWRRNPLASEKLFF.

The chain recombines TRBV5-1 with TRBJ1-4, with D perhaps TRBD1 (5 bases). From germline, CDR1 is SGHRS and CDR2 YFSETQ. Trimming shortened V by 2 bases and J by 5 bases, and 10 bases separated the two germline ends. This CDR3 region has 14 residues. The chain's CDR3 is CASSLQTANEKLFF. The CDR3 DNA is TGCGCCAGCAGCTTACAGACAGCGAATGAAAAACTGTTTTTT.

V gene TRBV18 combines with J gene TRBJ2-2; 10 positions agree with TRBD2. This CDR3 contains 18 residues. The trim removed 3 bases at V and 0 bases at J, leaving 7 bases unmatched. The germline V gene encodes CDR1 KGHSH and CDR2 LQKENI. CDR3 coding DNA: TGTGCCAGCTCACCCCGGACTAGCGGTATAACGAACACCGGGGAGCTGTTTTTT. Translating gives CASSPRTSGITNTGELFF. Together with reference TRBV18 and TRBJ2-2, the CDR3 gives the full variable domain: NAGVMQNPRHLVRRRGQEARLRCSPMKGHSHVYWYRQLPEEGLKFMVYLQKENIIDESGMPKERFSAEFPKEGPSILRIQQVVRGDSAAYFCASSPRTSGITNTGELFFGEGSRLTVL.

The gene calls are TRBV29-1 and TRBJ2-2; no firm D call. The CDR3 spans 14 residues. Deletions cut 4 bases from V and 0 bases from J, with 9 bases between. CDR1 is SQVTM, CDR2 ANQGSEA, per germline. The CDR3 loop reads CSVVTRPNTGELFF. The CDR3, as DNA: TGCAGCGTTGTTACCAGGCCGAACACCGGGGAGCTGTTTTTT.

The chain combines TRBV7-7 with TRBJ2-5; 7 bases agree with TRBD2. This CDR3 has 14 amino acids. Trimming cost V 5 bases and J 2 bases; bases outside gene matches: 5. Per the germline V gene, CDR1 is SSHAT and CDR2 is FNYEAQ (reference sequence). CDR3 nucleotides: TGTGCCAGCAGCCAGACGGGACTACAAGAGACCCAGTACTTC. Translating gives CASSQTGLQETQYF.

On this clone itself: Other nucleotide sequences in the sample specify the same CDR3. The genes are TRBV18 and TRBJ2-2, with no clear D. This CDR3 has 12 amino acids. From germline, CDR1 is KGHSH and CDR2 LQKENI. V was pared by 6 bases and J by 0 bases, with 2 bases between. CDR3 bases: TGTGCCAGCTCTTCGAACACCGGGGAGCTGTTTTTT. Protein product: CASSSNTGELFF.

The chain uses TRBV30 and TRBJ2-5; D possibly matches TRBD1 or TRBD2 (5 bases each). Germline CDR1 and CDR2: GTSNPN and SVGIG (reference sequence). Trimming left V 0 bases short and J 13 bases short, with 12 bases between. The CDR3 consists of 11 residues. The CDR3 protein is CAWSVGENWYF. CDR3 coding DNA: TGTGCCTGGAGTGTGGGGGAAAATTGGTACTTC.